The present T cell receptor (beta chain) was sequenced within a study of T-cell reconstitution after alpha-beta-depleted transplantation in children. TCRbeta library construction was performed incorporating unique molecular identifiers. TCRdb reprocessed the PCR reads with MiXCR, giving one entry per CDR3 protein. The data show around 680,000 distinct CDR3 sequences, around 16% seen once. The sample consisted of PBMCs from the stem cell graft donor, taken from the stem cell graft. This clonotype was obtained from a human donor who donated a stem cell graft to a child with acute myeloid leukemia.

CDR3 bases: TGTGCCAGCAGGTCCCCGACTAGCGGGGGGCCTGAGCAGTTCTTC. It specifies CASRSPTSGGPEQFF. The chain recombines TRBV6-2 or TRBV6-3 with TRBJ2-1, with 13 bases lining up with TRBD2. With 6 bases clipped from V and 9 bases from J, the junction kept 8 bases outside the gene matches. The germline V gene has CDR1 MNHEY and CDR2 SVGEGT. The CDR3 spans 15 residues.